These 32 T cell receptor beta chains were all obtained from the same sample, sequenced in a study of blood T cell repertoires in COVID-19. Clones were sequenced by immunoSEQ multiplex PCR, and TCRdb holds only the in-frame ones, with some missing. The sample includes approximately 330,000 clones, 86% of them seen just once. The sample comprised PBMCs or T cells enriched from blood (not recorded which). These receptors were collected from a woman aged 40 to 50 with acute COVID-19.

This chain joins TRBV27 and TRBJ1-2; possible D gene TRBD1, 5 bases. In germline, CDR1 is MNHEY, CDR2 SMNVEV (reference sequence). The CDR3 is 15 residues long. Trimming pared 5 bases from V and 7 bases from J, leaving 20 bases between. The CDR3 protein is CASSRQGMAISGYTF. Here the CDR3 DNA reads TGTGCCAGCAGTCGTCAGGGAATGGCTATTTCTGGCTACACCTTC.

The CDR3, as DNA: TGTGCCAGTAGTATTGTTTGGACAGGGGTCGCCGGGGAGCTGTTTTTT. It yields the protein CASSIVWTGVAGELFF. This chain joins TRBV19 and TRBJ2-2; 9 nucleotides line up with TRBD1. The CDR3 is made up of 16 amino acids. CDR1 is LNHDA, CDR2 SQIVND, per germline (reference sequence). Trimming took 3 bases from V and 6 from J; bases not matched to a gene: 8.

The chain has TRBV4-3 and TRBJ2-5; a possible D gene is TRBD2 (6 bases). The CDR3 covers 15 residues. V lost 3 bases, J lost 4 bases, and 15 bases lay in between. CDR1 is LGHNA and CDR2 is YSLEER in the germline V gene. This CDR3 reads CASSQILGLSETQYF. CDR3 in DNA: TGCGCCAGCAGCCAGATTTTGGGACTCTCAGAGACCCAGTACTTC.

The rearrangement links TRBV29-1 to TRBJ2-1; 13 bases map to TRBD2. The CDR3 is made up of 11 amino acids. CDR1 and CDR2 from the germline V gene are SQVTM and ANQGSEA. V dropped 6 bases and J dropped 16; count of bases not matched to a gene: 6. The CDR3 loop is CSVRTSGSPFF. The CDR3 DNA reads TGCAGCGTCCGGACTAGCGGGAGTCCTTTCTTC.

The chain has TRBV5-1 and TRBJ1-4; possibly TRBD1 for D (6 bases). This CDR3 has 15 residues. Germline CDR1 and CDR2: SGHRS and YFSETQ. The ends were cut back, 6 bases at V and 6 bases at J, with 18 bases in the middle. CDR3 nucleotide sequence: TGCGCCAGCAAAATAACAGCTACAGGGTATGAAAAACTGTTTTTT. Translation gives CASKITATGYEKLFF.

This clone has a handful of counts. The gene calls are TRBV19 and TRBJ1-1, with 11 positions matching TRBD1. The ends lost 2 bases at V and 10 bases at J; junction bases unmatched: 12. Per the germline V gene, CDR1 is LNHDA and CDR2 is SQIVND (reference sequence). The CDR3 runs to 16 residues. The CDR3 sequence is CASSIRGGQGEKGAFF. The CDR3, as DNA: TGTGCCAGTAGTATACGCGGGGGACAGGGGGAAAAGGGAGCTTTCTTT.

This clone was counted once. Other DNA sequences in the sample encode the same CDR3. CDR3 nucleotide sequence: TGTGCCAGCAGCCCGAGGTACAATGAGCAGTTCTTC. Protein sequence: CASSPRYNEQFF. This rearrangement joins TRBV2 to TRBJ2-1; no reliable D call. CDR1 and CDR2 (germline): SNHLY, FYNNEI. The CDR3 runs to 12 residues. Trimming took 6 bases from V and 4 from J, leaving 7 bases between them. The full variable domain, in which reference TRBV2 and TRBJ2-1 provide the parts outside the CDR3, is EPEVTQTPSHQVTQMGQEVILRCVPISNHLYFYWYRQILGQKVEFLVSFYNNEISEKSEIFDDQFSVERPDGSNFTLKIRSTKLEDSAMYFCASSPRYNEQFFGPGTRLTVL.

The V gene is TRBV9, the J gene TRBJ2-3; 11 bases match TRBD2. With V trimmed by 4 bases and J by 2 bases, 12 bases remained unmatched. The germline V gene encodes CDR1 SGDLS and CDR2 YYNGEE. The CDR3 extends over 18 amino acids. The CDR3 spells CASSLYSLAGGPTDTQYF. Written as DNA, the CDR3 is TGTGCCAGCAGCCTGTATTCGCTAGCGGGGGGCCCCACAGATACGCAGTATTTT.

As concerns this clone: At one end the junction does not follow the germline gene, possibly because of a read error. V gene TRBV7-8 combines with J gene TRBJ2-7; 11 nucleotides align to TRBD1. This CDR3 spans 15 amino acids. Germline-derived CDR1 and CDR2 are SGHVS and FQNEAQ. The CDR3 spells CASSLAGTGGYEQYF. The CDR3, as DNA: TGTGCCAGCAGCCTAGCCGGGACAGGGGGATACGAGCAGTACTTC.

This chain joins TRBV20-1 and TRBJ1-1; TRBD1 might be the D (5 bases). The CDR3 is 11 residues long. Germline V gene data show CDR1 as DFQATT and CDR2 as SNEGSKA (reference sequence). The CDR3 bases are TGCAGCCGCGGGGGGGAGGCTGAAGCTTTCTTT. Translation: CSRGGEAEAFF.

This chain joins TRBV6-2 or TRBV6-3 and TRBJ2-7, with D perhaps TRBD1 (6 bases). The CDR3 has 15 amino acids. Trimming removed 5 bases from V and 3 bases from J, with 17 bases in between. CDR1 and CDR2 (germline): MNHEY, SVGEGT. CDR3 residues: CASSPDRNLIYEQYF. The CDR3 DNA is TGTGCCAGCAGTCCAGACAGGAACTTAATCTACGAGCAGTACTTC.

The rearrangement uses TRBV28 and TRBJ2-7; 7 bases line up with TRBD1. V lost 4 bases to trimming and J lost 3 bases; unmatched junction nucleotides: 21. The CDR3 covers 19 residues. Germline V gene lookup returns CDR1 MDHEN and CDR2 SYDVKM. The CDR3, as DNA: TGTGCCAGCAGTTCCCCACTAACCGGACAGGTAGTGGTTAGCTACGAGCAGTACTTC. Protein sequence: CASSSPLTGQVVVSYEQYF.

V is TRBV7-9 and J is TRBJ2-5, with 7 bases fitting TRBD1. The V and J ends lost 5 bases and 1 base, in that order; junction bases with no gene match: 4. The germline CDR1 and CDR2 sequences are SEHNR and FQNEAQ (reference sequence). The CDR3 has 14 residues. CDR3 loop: CASSRQGAQETQYF. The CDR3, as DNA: TGTGCCAGCAGCCGACAGGGCGCCCAAGAGACCCAGTACTTC.

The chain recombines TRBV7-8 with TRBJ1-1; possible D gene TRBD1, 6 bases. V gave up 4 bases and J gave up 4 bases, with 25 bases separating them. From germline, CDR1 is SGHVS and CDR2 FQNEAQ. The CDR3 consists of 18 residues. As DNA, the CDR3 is TGTGCCAGCAGCTCATGGGCCCGCGAACAGGGTAGGGGCACTGAAGCTTTCTTT. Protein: CASSSWAREQGRGTEAFF.

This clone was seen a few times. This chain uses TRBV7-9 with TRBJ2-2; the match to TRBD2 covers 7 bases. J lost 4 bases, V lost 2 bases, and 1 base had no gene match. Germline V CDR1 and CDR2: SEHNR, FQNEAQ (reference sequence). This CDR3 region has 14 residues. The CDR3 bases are TGTGCCAGCAGCTTATGGGGGGGCACCGGGGAGCTGTTTTTT. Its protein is CASSLWGGTGELFF. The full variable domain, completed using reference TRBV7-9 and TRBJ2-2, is DTGVSQNPRHKITKRGQNVTFRCDPISEHNRLYWYRQTLGQGPEFLTYFQNEAQLEKSRLLSDRFSAERPKGSFSTLEIQRTEQGDSAMYLCASSLWGGTGELFFGEGSRLTVL.

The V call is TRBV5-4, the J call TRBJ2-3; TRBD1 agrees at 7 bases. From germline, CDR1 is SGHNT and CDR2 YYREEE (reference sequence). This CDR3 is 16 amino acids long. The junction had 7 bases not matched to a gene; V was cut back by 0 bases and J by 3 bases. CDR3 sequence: CASSLAAGGPTDTQYF. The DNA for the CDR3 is TGTGCCAGCAGCTTGGCGGCAGGGGGTCCGACAGATACGCAGTATTTT.

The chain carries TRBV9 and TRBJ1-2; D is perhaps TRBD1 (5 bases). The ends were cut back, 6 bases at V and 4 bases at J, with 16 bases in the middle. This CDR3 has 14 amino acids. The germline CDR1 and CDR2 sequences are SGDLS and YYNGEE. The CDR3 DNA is TGTGCCAGCACCCTGGGACTTAGCCCCTATGGCTACACCTTC. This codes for CASTLGLSPYGYTF.

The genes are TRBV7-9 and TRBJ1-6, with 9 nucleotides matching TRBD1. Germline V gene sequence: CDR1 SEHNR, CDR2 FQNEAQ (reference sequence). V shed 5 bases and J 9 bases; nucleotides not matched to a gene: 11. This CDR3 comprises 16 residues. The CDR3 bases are TGTGCCAGCAGCCTTCCGTCGGGGACAGGGAGTTCACCCCTCCACTTT. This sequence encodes CASSLPSGTGSSPLHF.

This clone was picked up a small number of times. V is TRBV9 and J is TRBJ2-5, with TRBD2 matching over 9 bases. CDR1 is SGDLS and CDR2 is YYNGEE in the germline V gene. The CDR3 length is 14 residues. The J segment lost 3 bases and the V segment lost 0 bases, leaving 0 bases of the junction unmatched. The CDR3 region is CASSVGLAEETQYF. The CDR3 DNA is TGTGCCAGCAGCGTAGGACTAGCGGAAGAGACCCAGTACTTC.

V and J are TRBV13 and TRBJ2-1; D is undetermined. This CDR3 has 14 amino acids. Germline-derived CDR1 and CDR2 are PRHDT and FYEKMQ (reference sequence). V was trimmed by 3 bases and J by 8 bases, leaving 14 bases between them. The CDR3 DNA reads TGTGCCAGCAGCTTGTCACCCAGCGTCTATGAGCAGTTCTTC. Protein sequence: CASSLSPSVYEQFF. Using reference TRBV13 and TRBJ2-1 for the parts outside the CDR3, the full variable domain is AAGVIQSPRHLIKEKRETATLKCYPIPRHDTVYWYQQGPGQDPQFLISFYEKMQSDKGSIPDRFSAQQFSDYHSELNMSSLELGDSALYFCASSLSPSVYEQFFGPGTRLTVL.

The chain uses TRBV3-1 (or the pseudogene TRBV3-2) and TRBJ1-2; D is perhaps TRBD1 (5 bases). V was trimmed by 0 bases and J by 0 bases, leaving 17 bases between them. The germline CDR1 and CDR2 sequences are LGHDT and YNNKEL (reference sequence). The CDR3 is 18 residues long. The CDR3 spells CASSQDAVFGGPNYGYTF. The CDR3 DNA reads TGTGCCAGCAGCCAAGATGCGGTCTTCGGGGGTCCTAACTATGGCTACACCTTC.

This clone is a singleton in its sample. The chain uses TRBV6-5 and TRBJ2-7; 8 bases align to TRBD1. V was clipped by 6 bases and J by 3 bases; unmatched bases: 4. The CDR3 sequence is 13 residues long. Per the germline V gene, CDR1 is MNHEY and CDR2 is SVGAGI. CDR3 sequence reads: CASSRGQGYEQYF. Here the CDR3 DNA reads TGTGCCAGCAGCCGAGGACAGGGCTACGAGCAGTACTTC.

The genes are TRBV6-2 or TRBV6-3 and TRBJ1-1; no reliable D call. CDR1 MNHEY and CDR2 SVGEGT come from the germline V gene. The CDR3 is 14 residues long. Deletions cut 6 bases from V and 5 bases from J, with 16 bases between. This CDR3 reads CASSDSLKRTEAFF. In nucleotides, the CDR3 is TGTGCCAGCAGCGACTCTCTCAAACGGACTGAAGCTTTCTTT.

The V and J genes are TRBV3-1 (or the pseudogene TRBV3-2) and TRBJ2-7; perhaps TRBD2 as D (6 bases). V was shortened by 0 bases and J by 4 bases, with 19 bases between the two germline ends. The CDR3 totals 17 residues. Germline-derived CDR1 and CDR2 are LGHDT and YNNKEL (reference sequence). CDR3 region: CASSQDLAFLGGYEQYF. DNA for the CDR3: TGTGCCAGCAGCCAAGATCTTGCGTTTTTGGGGGGATACGAGCAGTACTTC.

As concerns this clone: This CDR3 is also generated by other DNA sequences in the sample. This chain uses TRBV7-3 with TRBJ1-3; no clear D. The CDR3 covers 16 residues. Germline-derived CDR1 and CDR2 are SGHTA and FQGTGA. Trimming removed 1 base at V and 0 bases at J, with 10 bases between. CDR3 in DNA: TGTGCCAGCAGCTTAAGCCCCCCGGGCTCTGGAAACACCATATATTTT. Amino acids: CASSLSPPGSGNTIYF. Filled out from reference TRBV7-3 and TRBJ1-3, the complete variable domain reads GAGVSQTPSNKVTEKGKYVELRCDPISGHTALYWYRQSLGQGPEFLIYFQGTGAADDSGLPNDRFFAVRPEGSVSTLKIQRTERGDSAVYLCASSLSPPGSGNTIYFGEGSWLTVV.

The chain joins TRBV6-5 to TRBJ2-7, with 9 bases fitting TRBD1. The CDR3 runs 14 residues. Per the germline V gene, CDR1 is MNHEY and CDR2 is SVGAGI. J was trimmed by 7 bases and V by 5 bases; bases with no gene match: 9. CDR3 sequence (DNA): TGTGCCAGCAGTCCCGGGACAGGGAGGAGTGAGCAGTACTTC. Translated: CASSPGTGRSEQYF.

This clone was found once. The CDR3 region has the DNA TGTGCCAGCAGTTCCGACAGGGGAACAGATACGCAGTATTTT. It yields the protein CASSSDRGTDTQYF. The chain uses TRBV7-9 and TRBJ2-3; 8 bases map to TRBD1. The CDR3 runs 14 residues. V was pared by 6 bases and J by 3 bases, with 5 bases of the junction left unmatched. CDR1 is SEHNR and CDR2 is FQNEAQ in the germline V gene (reference sequence).

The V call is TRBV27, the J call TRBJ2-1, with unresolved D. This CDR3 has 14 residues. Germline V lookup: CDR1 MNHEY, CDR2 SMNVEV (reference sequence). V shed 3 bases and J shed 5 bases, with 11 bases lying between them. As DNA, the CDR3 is TGTGCCAGCAGTTTTTTGGTCAGGAACAATGAGCAGTTCTTC. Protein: CASSFLVRNNEQFF.

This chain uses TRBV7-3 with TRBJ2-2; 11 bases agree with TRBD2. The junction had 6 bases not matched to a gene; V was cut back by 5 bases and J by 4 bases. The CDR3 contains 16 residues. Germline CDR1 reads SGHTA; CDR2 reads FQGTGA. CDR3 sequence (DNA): TGTGCCAGCAGCGAACCGGGACTAGCGGTCACCGGGGAGCTGTTTTTT. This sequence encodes CASSEPGLAVTGELFF.

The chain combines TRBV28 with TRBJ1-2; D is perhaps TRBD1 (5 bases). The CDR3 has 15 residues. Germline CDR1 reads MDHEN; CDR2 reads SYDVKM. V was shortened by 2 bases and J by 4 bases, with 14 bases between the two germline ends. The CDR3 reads CASSLGVAGVYGYTF. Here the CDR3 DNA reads TGTGCCAGCAGTTTAGGTGTCGCGGGGGTCTATGGCTACACCTTC.

The CDR3 loop is CASSVGLAGVLGTDTQYF. For the CDR3, the DNA is TGTGCCAGCAGCGTCGGACTAGCGGGAGTACTGGGCACAGATACGCAGTATTTT. The chain carries TRBV9 and TRBJ2-3, with TRBD2 matching 13 bases. Germline V gene sequence: CDR1 SGDLS, CDR2 YYNGEE. The junction had 7 bases not matched to a gene; V was cut back by 2 bases and J by 1 base. The CDR3 covers 18 residues.

In DNA form, the CDR3 reads TGTGCCAGCAGCTTAATACAGAATCAGCCCCAGCATTTT. It is translated as CASSLIQNQPQHF. The chain couples TRBV7-2 to TRBJ1-5; no firm D call. The ends were cut back, 2 bases at V and 4 bases at J, with 6 bases in the middle. The CDR3 contains 13 residues. Per germline, CDR1 SGHTA and CDR2 FQGNSA.